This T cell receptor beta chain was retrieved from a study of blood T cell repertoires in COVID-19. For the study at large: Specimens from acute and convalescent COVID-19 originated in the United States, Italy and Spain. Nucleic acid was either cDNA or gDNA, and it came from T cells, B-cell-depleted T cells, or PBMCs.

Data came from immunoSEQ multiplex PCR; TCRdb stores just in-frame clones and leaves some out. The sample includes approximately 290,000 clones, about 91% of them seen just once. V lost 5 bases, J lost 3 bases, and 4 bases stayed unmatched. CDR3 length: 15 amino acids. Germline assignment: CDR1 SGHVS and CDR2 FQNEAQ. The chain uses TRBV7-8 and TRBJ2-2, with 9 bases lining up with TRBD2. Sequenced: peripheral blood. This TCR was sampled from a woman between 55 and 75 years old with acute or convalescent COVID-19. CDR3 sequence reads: CASSKRLADTGELFF. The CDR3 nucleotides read TGTGCCAGCAGCAAACGACTAGCGGACACCGGGGAGCTGTTTTTT. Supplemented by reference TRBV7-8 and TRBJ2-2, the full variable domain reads GAGVSQSPRYKVAKRGQDVALRCDPISGHVSLFWYQQALGQGPEFLTYFQNEAQLDKSGLPSDRFFAERPEGSVSTLKIQRTQQEDSAVYLCASSKRLADTGELFFGEGSRLTVL.